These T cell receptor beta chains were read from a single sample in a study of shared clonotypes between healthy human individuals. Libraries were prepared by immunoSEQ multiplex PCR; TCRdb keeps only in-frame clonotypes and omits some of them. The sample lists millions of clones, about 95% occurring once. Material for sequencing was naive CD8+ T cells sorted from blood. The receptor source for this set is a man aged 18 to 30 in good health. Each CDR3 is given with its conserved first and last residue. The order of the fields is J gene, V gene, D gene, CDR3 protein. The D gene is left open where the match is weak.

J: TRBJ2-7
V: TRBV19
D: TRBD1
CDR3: CASRGTGDWNEQYF

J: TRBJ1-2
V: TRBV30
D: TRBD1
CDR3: CAWRVRSSGTGGHNGYGYTF

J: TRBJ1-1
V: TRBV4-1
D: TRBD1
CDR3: CASSQDRGRNTEAFF

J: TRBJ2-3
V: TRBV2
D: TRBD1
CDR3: CASRETGADTQYF

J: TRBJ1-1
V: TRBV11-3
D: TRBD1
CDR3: CASSSGQGTNKNTEAFF

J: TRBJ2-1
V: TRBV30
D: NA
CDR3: CAWSTTEGGSYNEQFF

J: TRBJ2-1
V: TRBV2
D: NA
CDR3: CASTWTNMEQFF

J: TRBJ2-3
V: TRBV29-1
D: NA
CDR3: CSVESGVRADTQYF

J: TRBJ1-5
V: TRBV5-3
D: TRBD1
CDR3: CARSPPSRRDRAIGNQPQHF

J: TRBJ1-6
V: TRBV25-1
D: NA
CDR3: CASSEWREQKDSPLHF

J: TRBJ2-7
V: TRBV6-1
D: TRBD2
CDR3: CASSAGTSGGDPSYEQYF

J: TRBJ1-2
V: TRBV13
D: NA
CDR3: CASSLEVENYGYTF

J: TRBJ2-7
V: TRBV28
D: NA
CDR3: CASSPTGAYEQYF

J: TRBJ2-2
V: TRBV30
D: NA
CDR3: CAWSVAVYGGGELFF

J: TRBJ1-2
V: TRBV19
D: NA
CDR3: CASTEDSYGYTF

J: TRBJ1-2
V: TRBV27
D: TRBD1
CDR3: CASSFGQGNYGYTF

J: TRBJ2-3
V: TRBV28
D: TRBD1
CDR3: CASSSYTGGSTDTQYF

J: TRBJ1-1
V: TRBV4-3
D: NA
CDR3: CASSQSSFARNTEAFF

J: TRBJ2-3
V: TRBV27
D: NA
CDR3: CASSLIGDVADTQYF

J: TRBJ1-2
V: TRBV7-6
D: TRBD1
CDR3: CASSLAGTGDGYTF

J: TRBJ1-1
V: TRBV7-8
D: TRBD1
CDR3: CASSGIGTAVEAFF

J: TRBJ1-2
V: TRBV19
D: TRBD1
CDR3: CASSIAGTGGRKYYGYTF

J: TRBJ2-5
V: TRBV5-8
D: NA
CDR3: CASSLAGNPGPNQETQYF

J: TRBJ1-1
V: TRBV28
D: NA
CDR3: CASSPPRGRNGTEAFF

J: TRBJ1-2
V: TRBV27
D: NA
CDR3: CASSLSTGVDYGYTF

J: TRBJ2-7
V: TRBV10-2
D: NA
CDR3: CASSGTDLGDEQYF

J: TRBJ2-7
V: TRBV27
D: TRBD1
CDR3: CASSSLDRAHEQYF

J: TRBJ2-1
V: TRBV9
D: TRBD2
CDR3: CASSVDVAGTYNEQFF

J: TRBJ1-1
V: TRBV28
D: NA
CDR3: CASTSEGSGTEAFF

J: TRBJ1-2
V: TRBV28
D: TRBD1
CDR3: CASGPQGASVWDGYTF

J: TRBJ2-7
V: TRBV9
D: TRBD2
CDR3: CASSAGLAYEQYF

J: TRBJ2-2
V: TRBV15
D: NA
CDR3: CATSPPPRGIENTGELFF

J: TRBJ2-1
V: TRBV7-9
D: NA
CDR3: CASSLAHIVNEQFF

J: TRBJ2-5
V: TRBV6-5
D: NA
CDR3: CASRLHLTVQETQYF

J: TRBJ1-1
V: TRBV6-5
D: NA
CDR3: CASRLGQNTEAFF

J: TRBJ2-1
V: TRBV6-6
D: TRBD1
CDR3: CASSYSGQGNEQFF

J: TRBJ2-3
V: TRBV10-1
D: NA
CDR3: CASSEGRIGDTQYF

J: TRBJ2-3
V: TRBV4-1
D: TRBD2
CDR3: CASRPSGGATDTQYF

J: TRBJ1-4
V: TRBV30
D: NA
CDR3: CASSSQGGPELFF

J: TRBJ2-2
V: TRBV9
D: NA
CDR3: CASSVWGGSNTGELFF

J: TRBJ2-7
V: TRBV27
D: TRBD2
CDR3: CASSLLRTSGGGEQYF

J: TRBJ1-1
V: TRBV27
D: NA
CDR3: CASSFGQRTEAFF

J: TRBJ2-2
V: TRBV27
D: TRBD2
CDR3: CASSLAGEGTGELFF

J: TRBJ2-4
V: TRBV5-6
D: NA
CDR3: CASSLEGLSRNIQYF

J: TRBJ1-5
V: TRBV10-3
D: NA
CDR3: CAISGTVGNQPQHF

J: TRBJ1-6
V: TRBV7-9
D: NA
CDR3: CASSPSSSYNSPLHF